This is a list of T cell receptor beta chains from one sample in a study of TIL therapy for anti-PD-1-resistant metastatic lung cancer. TCRdb's table, derived via immunoSEQ multiplex PCR, lists solely in-frame clones and lacks some. The sample consists of over 20,000 clones, roughly 72% of them appearing once. Source: tumor tissue, taken at baseline. The receptors originated from a person between 30 and 80 years old with non-small cell lung cancer. Each CDR3 is given with its conserved first and last residue. The D gene is left open where the match is weak. A row's size may be missing; if present it is once, few, many or a size class.

abundance	v_gene	d_gene	j_gene	CDR3aa	CDR3nt
.	TRBV4-1	.	TRBJ1-1	CASSQGHGASTEAFF	TGCGCCAGCAGCCAAGGACACGGTGCGAGCACTGAAGCTTTCTTT
.	TRBV27	.	TRBJ2-2	CASSLSGGNTGELFF	TGTGCCAGCAGTTTATCAGGCGGGAACACCGGGGAGCTGTTTTTT
.	TRBV7-9	.	TRBJ2-7	CASSPRGGLYEQYF	TGTGCCAGCAGCCCCAGGGGGGGACTCTACGAGCAGTACTTC
.	TRBV10-3	.	TRBJ2-3	CAISHPPRADTQYF	TGTGCCATCAGTCACCCCCCCAGGGCAGATACGCAGTATTTT
.	TRBV7-6	.	TRBJ2-5	CASSLGGIKYF	TGTGCCAGCAGCTTAGGTGGGATTAAGTACTTC
.	TRBV7-2	TRBD2	TRBJ2-2	CASSLVSRGVGELFF	TGTGCCAGCAGCTTAGTCTCTCGGGGGGTCGGGGAGCTGTTTTTT
.	TRBV6-1	TRBD1	TRBJ1-4	CASSVLGQGAFEKLFF	TGTGCCAGCAGTGTACTAGGACAGGGGGCTTTTGAAAAACTGTTTTTT
few	TRBV5-4	TRBD1	TRBJ2-7	CASTSTGTYEQYF	TGTGCCAGCACATCGACAGGGACCTACGAGCAGTACTTC
few	TRBV18	.	TRBJ1-4	CASSPTGRELFF	TGTGCCAGCTCACCCACCGGGAGGGAACTGTTTTTT
.	TRBV5-1	.	TRBJ2-5	CASSLVGETQYF	TGCGCCAGCAGCTTGGTCGGTGAGACCCAGTACTTC
.	TRBV5-5	TRBD1	TRBJ2-7	CASSPWTGTYEQYF	TGTGCCAGCAGCCCCTGGACAGGAACCTACGAGCAGTACTTC
.	TRBV10-3	.	TRBJ2-1	CAINEGRTQSNEQFF	TGTGCCATCAACGAGGGACGGACCCAATCCAATGAGCAGTTCTTC
.	TRBV7-7	.	TRBJ2-1	CASSLGVGWGSYNEQFF	TGTGCCAGCAGCTTAGGCGTGGGTTGGGGAAGCTACAATGAGCAGTTCTTC
few	TRBV2	.	TRBJ2-7	CASTGAAYEQYF	TGTGCCAGCACTGGGGCGGCTTACGAGCAGTACTTC
.	TRBV14	.	TRBJ2-2	CASSLRGGTGELFF	TGTGCCAGCAGCTTAAGAGGGGGGACCGGGGAGCTGTTTTTT
.	TRBV18	.	TRBJ1-1	CASSPLRWDTEAFF	TGTGCCAGCTCACCACTTAGGTGGGACACTGAAGCTTTCTTT
.	TRBV7-2	TRBD1	TRBJ1-2	CASSPRQGWVYGYTF	TGTGCCAGCAGCCCCCGACAGGGTTGGGTCTATGGCTACACCTTC
.	TRBV7-9	.	TRBJ2-7	CASSYLPLGVSYEQYF	TGTGCCAGCAGCTATCTACCTCTTGGGGTCTCCTACGAGCAGTACTTC
.	TRBV30	.	TRBJ2-3	CAWSIEDTQYF	TGTGCCTGGAGTATTGAGGATACGCAGTATTTT
.	TRBV9	.	TRBJ2-3	CASSVVAGVQDTQYF	TGTGCCAGCAGCGTAGTGGCAGGGGTTCAAGATACGCAGTATTTT
once	TRBV4-3	TRBD2	TRBJ2-3	CASSQDLAGGQDTQYF	TGCGCCAGCAGCCAAGATCTAGCGGGGGGGCAAGATACGCAGTATTTT
.	TRBV9	.	TRBJ2-3	CASSLWGTDTQYF	TGTGCCAGCAGCCTTTGGGGCACAGATACGCAGTATTTT
.	TRBV19	TRBD1	TRBJ2-3	CASSIGTGYTQYF	TGTGCCAGTAGTATCGGGACAGGGTATACGCAGTATTTT
.	TRBV4-3	.	TRBJ2-7	CASSLGPEEGYEQYF	TGCGCCAGCAGCCTCGGCCCCGAGGAGGGCTACGAGCAGTACTTC
once	TRBV9	.	TRBJ2-1	CASSGNLGGLHAEQFF	TGTGCCAGCAGCGGAAACCTAGGGGGGCTACACGCTGAGCAGTTCTTC
.	TRBV7-6	.	TRBJ1-5	CASSPAGGNQPQHF	TGTGCCAGCAGCCCGGCAGGGGGCAATCAGCCCCAGCATTTT
.	TRBV2	.	TRBJ1-2	CASSEGGLNYGYTF	TGTGCCAGCAGTGAAGGAGGACTCAACTATGGCTACACCTTC
.	TRBV2	.	TRBJ1-2	CASSEDRVNYGYTF	TGTGCCAGCAGTGAAGACAGGGTAAACTATGGCTACACCTTC
.	TRBV18	TRBD1	TRBJ2-6	CASSQNSGGSGANVLTF	TGTGCCAGCTCACAGAACTCAGGGGGCTCTGGGGCCAACGTCCTGACTTTC
.	TRBV2	.	TRBJ1-3	CASSFGDSGNTIYF	TGTGCCAGCAGTTTCGGGGACTCTGGAAACACCATATATTTT
.	TRBV6-6	.	TRBJ2-5	CASSYGGTSQETQYF	TGTGCCAGCAGTTACGGGGGGACATCCCAAGAGACCCAGTACTTC
once	TRBV19	.	TRBJ2-1	CASSPSGVGLGHIGQFF	TGTGCCAGTAGTCCCTCGGGGGTAGGGCTTGGACACATTGGGCAGTTCTTC
few	TRBV18	.	TRBJ1-6	CASSPQDSYNSPLHF	TGTGCCAGCTCACCACAGGACAGCTATAATTCACCCCTCCACTTT
.	TRBV5-4	.	TRBJ2-5	CASSFWGLQETQYF	TGTGCCAGCAGCTTTTGGGGTTTGCAAGAGACCCAGTACTTC
once	TRBV5-6	TRBD2	TRBJ2-5	CASSFIGDVASGGYGTQYF	TGTGCCAGCAGCTTCATCGGGGATGTGGCTAGCGGGGGATACGGGACCCAGTACTTC
.	TRBV2	.	TRBJ1-5	CASSEGTALNQPQHF	TGTGCCAGCAGTGAAGGGACAGCCCTCAATCAGCCCCAGCATTTT
.	TRBV7-9	.	TRBJ1-1	CASSLGPSAGLPEAFF	TGTGCCAGCAGCTTAGGACCATCCGCTGGGCTTCCTGAAGCTTTCTTT
once	TRBV7-8	TRBD2	TRBJ2-2	CASSLAEWSGGPPPGELFF	TGTGCCAGCAGCTTAGCGGAGTGGAGCGGGGGACCCCCTCCCGGGGAGCTGTTTTTT
once	TRBV6-1	.	TRBJ1-2	CASGNTAYYGYTF	TGTGCCAGCGGGAACACCGCATACTATGGCTACACCTTC
.	TRBV27	.	TRBJ1-5	CASSSRAEGQPQHF	TGTGCCAGCAGTTCTAGGGCAGAGGGTCAGCCCCAGCATTTT
.	TRBV5-5	TRBD1	TRBJ1-2	CASSLARGQRGYTF	TGTGCCAGCAGCTTGGCCCGGGGACAGAGGGGCTACACCTTC
.	TRBV5-6	TRBD2	TRBJ2-5	CASSPTSGVQETQYF	TGTGCCAGCAGCCCGACTAGCGGGGTCCAAGAGACCCAGTACTTC
.	TRBV7-9	TRBD1	TRBJ2-3	CASSGTGAGTDTQYF	TGTGCCAGCAGCGGGACAGGGGCGGGCACAGATACGCAGTATTTT
.	TRBV7-7	.	TRBJ2-3	CASSLTGGYTDTQYF	TGTGCTAGCAGCTTGACAGGAGGATACACAGATACGCAGTATTTT
once	TRBV5-1	.	TRBJ2-2	CASSPDQTNTGELFF	TGCGCCAGCAGCCCGGACCAGACGAACACCGGGGAGCTGTTTTTT
.	TRBV7-3	.	TRBJ2-3	CASSLSPSYSTDTQYF	TGTGCCAGCAGCTTAAGTCCTAGTTATAGCACAGATACGCAGTATTTT